These T cell receptor beta chains were read from a single sample in a study of glioma-infiltrating T cells after dendritic cell vaccination. Some clones are missing from TCRdb's copy, which holds only in-frame ones; the method was immunoSEQ multiplex PCR. The sample records about 10,000 clones, more than 65% being singletons. The sequenced sample was blood, obtained after dendritic cell vaccination. The receptor set was obtained from a human donor with glioblastoma. CDR3s include the opening cysteine and the closing phenylalanine or tryptophan. The D gene is left open where the match is weak. Rows may omit the clone size; those that give it use once, few, many or a size class.

v_gene: TRBV7-9
d_gene: TRBD2
abundance: .
j_gene: TRBJ2-1
CDR3aa: CASSLALAGEGNEQFF
CDR3nt: TGTGCCAGCAGCTTAGCCCTAGCGGGAGAGGGAAATGAGCAGTTCTTC

v_gene: TRBV4-2
d_gene: TRBD1
abundance: .
j_gene: TRBJ1-1
CDR3aa: CASSQGQTGDTEAFF
CDR3nt: TGTGCCAGCAGCCAAGGCCAGACAGGGGACACTGAAGCTTTCTTT

v_gene: TRBV30
d_gene: TRBD1
abundance: .
j_gene: TRBJ2-7
CDR3aa: CAWSGGGQGGYF
CDR3nt: TGTGCCTGGAGTGGGGGAGGACAGGGAGGATACTTC

v_gene: TRBV7-9
d_gene: .
abundance: .
j_gene: TRBJ2-1
CDR3aa: CASWGPSSYNEQFF
CDR3nt: TGTGCCAGCTGGGGGCCGAGCTCCTACAATGAGCAGTTCTTC

v_gene: TRBV4-3
d_gene: TRBD2
abundance: .
j_gene: TRBJ2-7
CDR3aa: CASSQDRGQVGTNF
CDR3nt: TGCGCCAGCAGCCAAGATCGCGGGCAGGTCGGGACTAACTTC

v_gene: TRBV6-6
d_gene: TRBD1
abundance: .
j_gene: TRBJ1-2
CDR3aa: CASSSTGGFYGYTF
CDR3nt: TGTGCCAGCAGCTCGACAGGGGGATTCTATGGCTACACCTTC

v_gene: TRBV13
d_gene: .
abundance: .
j_gene: TRBJ2-3
CDR3aa: CASSLSLASTDTQYF
CDR3nt: TGTGCCAGCAGCTTAAGTCTAGCGAGCACAGATACGCAGTATTTT

v_gene: TRBV2
d_gene: TRBD2
abundance: once
j_gene: TRBJ2-7
CDR3aa: CASTPVFSGRYPDEQYF
CDR3nt: TGTGCCAGCACCCCGGTCTTTAGCGGGAGATATCCCGACGAGCAGTACTTC

v_gene: TRBV4-3
d_gene: .
abundance: .
j_gene: TRBJ2-7
CDR3aa: CASSQVIGGPSYEQYF
CDR3nt: TGCGCCAGCAGCCAAGTGATCGGAGGGCCGTCCTACGAGCAGTACTTC

v_gene: TRBV28
d_gene: TRBD2
abundance: .
j_gene: TRBJ2-1
CDR3aa: CASSRGSYNEQFF
CDR3nt: TGTGCCAGCAGTCGCGGGAGCTACAATGAGCAGTTCTTC

v_gene: TRBV5-1
d_gene: .
abundance: once
j_gene: TRBJ2-7
CDR3aa: CASSLVVTSGAEQYF
CDR3nt: TGCGCCAGCAGCTTGGTTGTGACAAGTGGGGCCGAGCAGTACTTC

v_gene: TRBV10-3
d_gene: TRBD2
abundance: .
j_gene: TRBJ2-1
CDR3aa: CASHGGLAGEGQFF
CDR3nt: TGTGCCTCTCATGGGGGACTAGCGGGAGAGGGGCAGTTCTTC

v_gene: TRBV9
d_gene: TRBD2
abundance: few
j_gene: TRBJ2-1
CDR3aa: CASSVVEAGVFNEQFF
CDR3nt: TGTGCCAGCAGCGTAGTTGAAGCGGGAGTATTCAATGAGCAGTTCTTC

v_gene: TRBV12-5
d_gene: TRBD2
abundance: .
j_gene: TRBJ2-1
CDR3aa: CASGRNAGTSGSKEQFF
CDR3nt: TGTGCTAGTGGCCGCAACGCCGGGACTAGCGGGAGTAAAGAGCAGTTCTTC

v_gene: TRBV7-3
d_gene: .
abundance: few
j_gene: TRBJ2-2
CDR3aa: CASSLTSRDIIRPGELFF
CDR3nt: TGTGCCAGCAGCTTAACCTCCCGGGACATAATCCGGCCCGGGGAGCTGTTTTTT

v_gene: TRBV7-2
d_gene: TRBD2
abundance: few
j_gene: TRBJ2-7
CDR3aa: CASSRRTSGTSGIEQYF
CDR3nt: TGTGCCAGCAGTAGAAGAACGTCCGGGACTAGCGGGATCGAGCAGTACTTC

v_gene: TRBV6-4
d_gene: TRBD2
abundance: few
j_gene: TRBJ2-7
CDR3aa: CAREREWWEQYF
CDR3nt: TGTGCCCGAGAGCGGGAATGGTGGGAGCAGTACTTC

v_gene: TRBV2
d_gene: TRBD1
abundance: .
j_gene: TRBJ2-1
CDR3aa: CASFSRDRGIDEQFF
CDR3nt: TGTGCCAGCTTCAGCCGGGACAGGGGAATCGATGAGCAGTTCTTC

v_gene: TRBV11-2
d_gene: TRBD1
abundance: .
j_gene: TRBJ1-2
CDR3aa: CASSLGLTGGYGYTF
CDR3nt: TGTGCCAGCAGCTTAGGATTGACAGGGGGATATGGCTACACCTTC

v_gene: TRBV6-4
d_gene: TRBD2
abundance: .
j_gene: TRBJ2-7
CDR3aa: CASSDRPGREGRFHYCEQYF
CDR3nt: TGTGCCAGCAGTGACCGGCCTGGGCGGGAGGGCCGGTTTCACTACTGCGAGCAGTACTTC

v_gene: TRBV5-4
d_gene: .
abundance: once
j_gene: TRBJ2-3
CDR3aa: CASSQEWRATDTQYF
CDR3nt: TGCGCCAGCAGCCAAGAGTGGCGGGCCACAGATACGCAGTATTTT

v_gene: TRBV12-5
d_gene: TRBD2
abundance: few
j_gene: TRBJ2-1
CDR3aa: CASGAGVSYNEQFF
CDR3nt: TGTGCTAGTGGGGCGGGAGTTAGCTACAATGAGCAGTTCTTC

v_gene: TRBV10-3
d_gene: .
abundance: .
j_gene: TRBJ1-4
CDR3aa: CAIRGGTNEKLFF
CDR3nt: TGTGCCATCAGAGGGGGAACTAATGAAAAACTGTTTTTT

v_gene: TRBV2
d_gene: TRBD2
abundance: .
j_gene: TRBJ2-5
CDR3aa: CASSVWSGSGAQYF
CDR3nt: TGTGCCAGCAGTGTATGGAGCGGGAGCGGGGCCCAGTACTTC

v_gene: TRBV5-4
d_gene: .
abundance: .
j_gene: TRBJ2-3
CDR3aa: CASSSQSTDTQYF
CDR3nt: TGTGCCAGCAGCTCACAGAGCACAGATACGCAGTATTTT

v_gene: TRBV7-8
d_gene: .
abundance: .
j_gene: TRBJ2-7
CDR3aa: CASSAIQTGRYEQYF
CDR3nt: TGTGCCAGCAGCGCTATCCAGACAGGTCGGTACGAGCAGTACTTC

v_gene: TRBV2
d_gene: .
abundance: few
j_gene: TRBJ2-5
CDR3aa: CASILTGASGGTQYF
CDR3nt: TGTGCCAGCATTCTGACAGGAGCAAGCGGTGGGACCCAGTACTTC

v_gene: TRBV18
d_gene: TRBD1
abundance: .
j_gene: TRBJ1-2
CDR3aa: CASSGTGYNGYTF
CDR3nt: TGTGCCAGCTCCGGGACAGGGTATAATGGCTACACCTTC

v_gene: TRBV7-2
d_gene: .
abundance: .
j_gene: TRBJ2-2
CDR3aa: CASSSRVTGELFF
CDR3nt: TGTGCCAGCAGCTCACGGGTAACCGGGGAGCTGTTTTTT

v_gene: TRBV11-2
d_gene: .
abundance: .
j_gene: TRBJ1-5
CDR3aa: CASSLDGSRLQHF
CDR3nt: TGTGCCAGCAGCTTAGATGGGAGCAGACTCCAGCATTTT